This record looks at one T cell receptor (beta chain) sequence and its context. Original data processing: Estimates of nucleated cell counts were drawn from the amplification of reference gene primers. The assay was immunoSEQ multiplex PCR, and TCRdb's table has in-frame clones only and misses some. The DNA was the basis for D and trimming; V, J and clone size are from that table. The table includes 200,000 to 250,000 clones, approximately 80% detected once. CDR1 and CDR2 (germline): SNHLY, FYNNEI. Trimming removed 9 bases at V and 3 bases at J, with 9 bases between. CDR3 length equals 12 residues. This sample stems from a study of blood T cell repertoires in COVID-19.

The rearrangement links TRBV2 to TRBJ2-4; D might be TRBD2 (5 bases). The sequenced sample consisted of PBMCs or T cells enriched from blood (not recorded which). This sequence was found in a man aged 40-55 years who had recovered from COVID-19. The CDR3, as DNA: TGTGCCAGAGCGGCAGTCAAAAACATTCAGTACTTC. Amino acids: CARAAVKNIQYF. Together with reference TRBV2 and TRBJ2-4, the CDR3 gives the full variable domain: EPEVTQTPSHQVTQMGQEVILRCVPISNHLYFYWYRQILGQKVEFLVSFYNNEISEKSEIFDDQFSVERPDGSNFTLKIRSTKLEDSAMYFCARAAVKNIQYFGAGTRLSVL.